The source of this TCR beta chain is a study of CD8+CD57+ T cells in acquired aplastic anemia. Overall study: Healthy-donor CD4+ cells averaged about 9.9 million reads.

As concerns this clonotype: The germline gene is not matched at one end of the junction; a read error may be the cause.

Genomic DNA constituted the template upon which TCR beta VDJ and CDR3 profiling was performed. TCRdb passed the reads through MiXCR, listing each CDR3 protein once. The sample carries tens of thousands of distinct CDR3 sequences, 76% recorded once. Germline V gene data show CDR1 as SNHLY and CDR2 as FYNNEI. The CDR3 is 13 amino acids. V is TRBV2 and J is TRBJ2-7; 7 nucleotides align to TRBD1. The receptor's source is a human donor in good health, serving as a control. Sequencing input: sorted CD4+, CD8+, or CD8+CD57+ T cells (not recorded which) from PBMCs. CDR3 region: CASSRDRTYEQYF. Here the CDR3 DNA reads TGTGCTAGCAGCCGGGACAGAACCTACGAGCAGTACTTC.